This entry describes one T cell receptor (beta chain). The data stem from a study of blood T cell repertoires in COVID-19. The wider study: Material from acute and convalescent COVID-19 was sourced from the United States, Italy and Spain. PBMCs, B-cell-depleted T cells, or T cells provided the cDNA or gDNA that made up the material.

The CDR3 is 14 residues long. The V gene end was trimmed by 4 bases and the J gene end by 3 bases; junction bases not matched to a gene: 3. The germline gives CDR1 ENHRY, CDR2 SYGVKD. During active infection, Seattle patients enrolled and were then monitored through disease. Original methodology: From reference gene primer amplification, estimates of nucleated cell counts were derived. The repertoire was sequenced with immunoSEQ multiplex PCR; TCRdb's copy has only in-frame clones and lacks some. The V and J calls and clone size come from that table; D and trimming were worked out from the DNA. The sample records 350,000 to 400,000 clones, about 90% being singletons.

This receptor was taken from a woman aged 25 to 45 with COVID-19, enrolled during active disease. The chain combines TRBV10-3 with TRBJ1-5; 7 nucleotides align to TRBD1. Specimen: peripheral blood. CDR3 region: CAISGQGANQPQHF. The CDR3 coding sequence is TGTGCCATCAGTGGACAGGGCGCCAATCAGCCCCAGCATTTT.